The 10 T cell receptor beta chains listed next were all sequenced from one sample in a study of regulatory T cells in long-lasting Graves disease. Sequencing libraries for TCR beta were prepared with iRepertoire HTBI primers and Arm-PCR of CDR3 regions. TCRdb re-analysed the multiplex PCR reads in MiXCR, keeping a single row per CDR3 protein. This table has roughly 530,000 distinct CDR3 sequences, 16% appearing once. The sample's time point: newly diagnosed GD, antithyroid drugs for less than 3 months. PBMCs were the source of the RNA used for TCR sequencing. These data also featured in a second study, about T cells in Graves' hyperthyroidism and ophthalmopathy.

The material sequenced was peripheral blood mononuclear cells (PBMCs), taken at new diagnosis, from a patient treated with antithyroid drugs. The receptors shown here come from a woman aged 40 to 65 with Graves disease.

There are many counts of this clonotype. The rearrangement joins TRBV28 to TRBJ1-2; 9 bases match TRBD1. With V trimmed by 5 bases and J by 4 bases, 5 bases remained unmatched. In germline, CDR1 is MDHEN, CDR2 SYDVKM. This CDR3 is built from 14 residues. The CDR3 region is CASSTGGILYGYTF. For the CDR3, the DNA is TGTGCCAGCAGTACAGGGGGCATTCTCTATGGCTACACCTTC.

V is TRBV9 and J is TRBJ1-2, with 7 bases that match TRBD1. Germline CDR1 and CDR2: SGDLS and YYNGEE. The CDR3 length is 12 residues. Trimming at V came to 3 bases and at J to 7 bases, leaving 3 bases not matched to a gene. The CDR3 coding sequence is TGTGCCAGCAGCGAGGACAGGACTGGCTACACCTTC. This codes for CASSEDRTGYTF.

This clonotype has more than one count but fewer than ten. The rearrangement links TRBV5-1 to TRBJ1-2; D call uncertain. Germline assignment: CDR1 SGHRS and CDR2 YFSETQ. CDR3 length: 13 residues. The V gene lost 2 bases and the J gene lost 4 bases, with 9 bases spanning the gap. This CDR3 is CASSFDGAYGYTF. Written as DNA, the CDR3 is TGCGCCAGCAGCTTTGACGGAGCCTATGGCTACACCTTC.

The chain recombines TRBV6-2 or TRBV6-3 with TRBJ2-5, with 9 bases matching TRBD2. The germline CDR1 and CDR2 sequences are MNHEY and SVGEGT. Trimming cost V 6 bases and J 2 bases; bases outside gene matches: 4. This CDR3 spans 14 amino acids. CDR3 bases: TGTGCCAGCAGGGCGGGAGGGATACAAGAGACCCAGTACTTC. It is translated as CASRAGGIQETQYF.

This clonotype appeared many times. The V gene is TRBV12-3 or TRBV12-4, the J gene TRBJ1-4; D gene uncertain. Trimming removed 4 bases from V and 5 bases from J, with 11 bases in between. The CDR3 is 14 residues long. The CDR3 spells CASSSSDGNEKLFF. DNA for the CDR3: TGTGCCAGCAGTTCCTCTGACGGAAATGAAAAACTGTTTTTT.

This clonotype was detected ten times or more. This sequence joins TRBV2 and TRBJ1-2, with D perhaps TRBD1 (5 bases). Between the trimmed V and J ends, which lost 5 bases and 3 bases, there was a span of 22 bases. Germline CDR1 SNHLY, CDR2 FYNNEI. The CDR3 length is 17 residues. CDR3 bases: TGTGCCAGCAGTCCCTCCGGAGGTGGGGCCAGGGACTATGGCTACACCTTC. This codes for CASSPSGGGARDYGYTF.

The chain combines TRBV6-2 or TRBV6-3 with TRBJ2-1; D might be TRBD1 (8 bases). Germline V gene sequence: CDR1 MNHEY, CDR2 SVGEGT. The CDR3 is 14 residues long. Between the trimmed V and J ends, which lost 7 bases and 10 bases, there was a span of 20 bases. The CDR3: CASTTGGGAKEQFF. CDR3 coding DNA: TGTGCCAGCACTACAGGGGGGGGGGCTAAGGAGCAGTTCTTC.

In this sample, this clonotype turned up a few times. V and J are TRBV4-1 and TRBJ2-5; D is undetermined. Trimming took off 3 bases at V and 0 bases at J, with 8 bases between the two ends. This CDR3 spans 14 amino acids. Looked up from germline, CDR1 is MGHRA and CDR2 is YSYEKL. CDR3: CASSHTKYQETQYF. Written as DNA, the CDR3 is TGCGCCAGCAGCCATACAAAGTACCAAGAGACCCAGTACTTC.

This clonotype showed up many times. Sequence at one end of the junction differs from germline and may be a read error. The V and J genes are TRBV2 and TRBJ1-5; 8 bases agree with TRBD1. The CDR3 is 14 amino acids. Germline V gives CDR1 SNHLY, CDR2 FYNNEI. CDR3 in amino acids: CASREGQGNQPQHF. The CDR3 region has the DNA TGTGCCAGCAGAGAAGGACAGGGTAATCAGCCCCAGCATTTT.

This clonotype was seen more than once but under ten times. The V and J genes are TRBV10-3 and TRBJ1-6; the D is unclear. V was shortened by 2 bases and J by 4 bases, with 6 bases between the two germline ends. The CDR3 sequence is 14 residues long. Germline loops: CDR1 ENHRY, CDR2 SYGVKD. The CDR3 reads CAISEGVYNSPLHF. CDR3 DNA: TGTGCCATCAGTGAGGGGGTTTATAATTCACCCCTCCACTTT.